This TCR beta chain was profiled in a study of breast tumors, draining lymph nodes, adjacent tissues. Axillary draining lymph nodes of breast cancer patients supplied the node samples. TCRdb recomputed calls from the multiplex PCR reads with MiXCR, one row per CDR3 protein. The table shows 180,000 or so distinct CDR3 sequences, with roughly 31% occurring only once. Study-wide results and limits: That most tumor T cells come from lymph nodes remained unproven. Compared with lymph nodes, tumors were less diverse; compared with nontumor tissue, more. Compared with basal-like, luminal-like tumors shared significantly more repertoire with nontumor tissue.

About this clonotype itself: Its matching antigen is unknown. Possible read error: a much larger clone is one base away.

Sequenced: axillary lymph node tissue. The TCR comes from a female donor with breast cancer. Some clones in this sample may be carry-over from other donors' samples.

CDR3 sequence: CASSLRGTPGQFYNEQFF. The CDR3 DNA sequence: TGTGCCAGCAGCTTGAGGGGCACCCCGGGACAGTTTTACAATGAGCAGTTCTTC. The rearrangement links TRBV5-6 to TRBJ2-1; 7 nucleotides align to TRBD1. Trimming at V came to 1 base and at J to 4 bases, leaving 14 bases not matched to a gene. This CDR3 has 18 residues. Per the germline V gene, CDR1 is SGHDT and CDR2 is YYEEEE.